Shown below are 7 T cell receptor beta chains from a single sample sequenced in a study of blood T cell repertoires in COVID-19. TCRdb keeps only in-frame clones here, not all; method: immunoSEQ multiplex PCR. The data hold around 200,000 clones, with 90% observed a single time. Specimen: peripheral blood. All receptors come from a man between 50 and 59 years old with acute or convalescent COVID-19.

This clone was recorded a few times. Written as DNA, the CDR3 is TGTGCCAGTAGTGTACAGGGCCAGGGTGAAGCTTTCTTT. It codes for CASSVQGQGEAFF. V and J are TRBV19 and TRBJ1-1; TRBD1 might be the D (6 bases). The CDR3 sequence is 13 residues long. V was clipped by 5 bases and J by 7 bases, with 14 bases between them. The germline CDR1 and CDR2 sequences are LNHDA and SQIVND (reference sequence).

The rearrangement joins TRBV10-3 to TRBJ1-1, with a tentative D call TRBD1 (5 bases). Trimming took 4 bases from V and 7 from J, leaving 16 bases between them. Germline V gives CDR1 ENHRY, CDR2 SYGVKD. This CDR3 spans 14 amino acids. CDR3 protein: CAISGAAGDGEAFF. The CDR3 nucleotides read TGTGCCATCAGTGGGGCAGCGGGGGACGGTGAAGCTTTCTTT.

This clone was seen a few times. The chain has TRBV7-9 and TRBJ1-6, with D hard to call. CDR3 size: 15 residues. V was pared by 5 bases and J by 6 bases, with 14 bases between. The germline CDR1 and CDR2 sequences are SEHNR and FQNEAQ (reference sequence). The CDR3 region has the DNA TGTGCCAGCAGCCTATCAGGTCTTGGTAATTCACCCCTCCACTTT. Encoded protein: CASSLSGLGNSPLHF. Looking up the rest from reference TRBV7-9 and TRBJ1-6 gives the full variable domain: DTGVSQNPRHKITKRGQNVTFRCDPISEHNRLYWYRQTLGQGPEFLTYFQNEAQLEKSRLLSDRFSAERPKGSFSTLEIQRTEQGDSAMYLCASSLSGLGNSPLHFGNGTRLTVT.

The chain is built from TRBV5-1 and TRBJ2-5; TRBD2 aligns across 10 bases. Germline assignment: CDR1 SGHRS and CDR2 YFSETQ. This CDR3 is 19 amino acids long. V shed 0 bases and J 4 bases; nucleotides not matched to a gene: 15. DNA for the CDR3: TGCGCCAGCAGCTTGGTCCTGGGGAGCGGGAGGGCCGTGGGAGAGACCCAGTACTTC. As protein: CASSLVLGSGRAVGETQYF.

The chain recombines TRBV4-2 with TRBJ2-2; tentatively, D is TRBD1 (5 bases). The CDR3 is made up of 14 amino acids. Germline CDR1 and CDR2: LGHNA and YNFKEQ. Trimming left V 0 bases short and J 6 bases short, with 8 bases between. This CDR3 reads CASSQDAGPGELFF. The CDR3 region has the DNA TGTGCCAGCAGCCAAGATGCAGGGCCCGGGGAGCTGTTTTTT.

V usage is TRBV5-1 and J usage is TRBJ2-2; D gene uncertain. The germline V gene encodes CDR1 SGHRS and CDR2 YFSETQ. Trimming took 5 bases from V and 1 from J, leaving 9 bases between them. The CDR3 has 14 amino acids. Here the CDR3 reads CASRSGQNTGELFF. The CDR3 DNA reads TGCGCCAGCAGATCCGGTCAGAACACCGGGGAGCTGTTTTTT.

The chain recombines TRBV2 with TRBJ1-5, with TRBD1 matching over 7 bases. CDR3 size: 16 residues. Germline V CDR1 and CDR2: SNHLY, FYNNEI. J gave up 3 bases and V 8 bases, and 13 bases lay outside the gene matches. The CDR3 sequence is CASGRSTGEPNQPQHF. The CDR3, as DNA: TGTGCCAGCGGGAGAAGTACAGGGGAGCCCAATCAGCCCCAGCATTTT.